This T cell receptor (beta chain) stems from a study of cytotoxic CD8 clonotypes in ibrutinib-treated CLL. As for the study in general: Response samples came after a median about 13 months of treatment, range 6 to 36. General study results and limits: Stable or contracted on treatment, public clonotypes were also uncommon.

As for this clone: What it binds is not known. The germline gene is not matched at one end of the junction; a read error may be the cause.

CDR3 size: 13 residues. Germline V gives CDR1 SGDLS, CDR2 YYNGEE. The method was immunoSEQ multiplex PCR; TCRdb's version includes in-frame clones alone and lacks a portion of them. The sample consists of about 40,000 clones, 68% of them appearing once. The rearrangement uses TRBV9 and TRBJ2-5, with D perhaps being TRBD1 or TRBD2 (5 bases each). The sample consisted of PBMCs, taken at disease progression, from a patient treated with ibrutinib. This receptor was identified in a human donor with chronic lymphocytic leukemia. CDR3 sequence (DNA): TGTGCCAGCAGCGTTCGGGTTTGGGACGTCCCGCACTTC. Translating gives CASSVRVWDVPHF.